This T cell receptor (beta chain) was recorded in a study of blood T cells in healthy people across ages. The CDR3 is 13 residues long. V lost 6 bases and J lost 4, with 13 bases in between. Looked up from germline, CDR1 is SGDLS and CDR2 is YYNGEE. Sample-barcoded 5' priming and a J-beta primer mix drove a second PCR of 7 to 11 cycles. TCRdb re-called the 5' RACE reads with MiXCR, one entry per CDR3 protein. The table has about 750,000 distinct CDR3 sequences, about 53% seen once. Study-level findings and limits: Comparison with aged donors showed that long-lived donors had more naive CD4+ cells and higher diversity.

Points on this clonotype: Antigen specificity is unknown.

The V gene is TRBV9, the J gene TRBJ1-2; no definite D call. Sequencing input: blood. This clonotype was sampled from a man older than 75 in good health. The CDR3 region has the DNA TGTGCCAGCAACGCAGCGAGGTCCTATGGCTACACCTTC. Residues: CASNAARSYGYTF.